This section outlines one T cell receptor beta chain sequence together with its context. What it recognizes is unknown. This record belongs to a study of shared clonotypes between healthy human individuals. For the study at large: For every donor, three CD4 naive, three CD4 memory, two CD8 naive and one CD8 memory plates were used. General study results and limits: Tissue TCR repertoires likely differ from these blood-only repertoires.

The data were produced by immunoSEQ multiplex PCR, yet TCRdb's version contains in-frame clones alone and is incomplete. The table records over a million clones, around three quarters of them present only once. CDR1 is SNHLY, CDR2 FYNNEI, per germline. The CDR3 covers 11 residues. V dropped 7 bases and J dropped 6 bases, with 10 bases sitting between them. The investigators split CD4+ cells into a CD45RA+ naive subset and a CD45RA-negative memory subset. The sample consisted of memory CD4+ T cells from PBMCs. Indicated subset: CD45RA-negative fraction. This receptor was identified in a man between 18 and 35 years old in good health. Some clones in this sample may be carry-over from other donors' samples. The chain has TRBV2 and TRBJ2-7, with D unclear. The CDR3 region has the DNA TGTGCCAGCAACACCGGGTTCGAGCAGTACTTC. The encoded protein is CASNTGFEQYF.